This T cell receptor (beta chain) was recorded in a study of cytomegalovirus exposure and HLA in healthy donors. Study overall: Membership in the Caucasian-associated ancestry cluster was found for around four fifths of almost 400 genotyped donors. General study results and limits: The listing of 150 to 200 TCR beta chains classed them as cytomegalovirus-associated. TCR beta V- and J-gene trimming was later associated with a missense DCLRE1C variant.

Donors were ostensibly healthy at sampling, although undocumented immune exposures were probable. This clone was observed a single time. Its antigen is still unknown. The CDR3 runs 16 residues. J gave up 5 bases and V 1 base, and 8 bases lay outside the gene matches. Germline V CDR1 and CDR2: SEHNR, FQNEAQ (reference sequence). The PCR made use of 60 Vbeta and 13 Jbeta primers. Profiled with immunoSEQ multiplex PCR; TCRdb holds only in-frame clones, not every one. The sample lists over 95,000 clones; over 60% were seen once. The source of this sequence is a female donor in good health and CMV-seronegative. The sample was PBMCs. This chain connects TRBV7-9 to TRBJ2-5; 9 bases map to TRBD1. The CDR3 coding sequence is TGTGCCAGCAGCTTAGTTGGGACAGGGATGGGGGAGACCCAGTACTTC. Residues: CASSLVGTGMGETQYF.